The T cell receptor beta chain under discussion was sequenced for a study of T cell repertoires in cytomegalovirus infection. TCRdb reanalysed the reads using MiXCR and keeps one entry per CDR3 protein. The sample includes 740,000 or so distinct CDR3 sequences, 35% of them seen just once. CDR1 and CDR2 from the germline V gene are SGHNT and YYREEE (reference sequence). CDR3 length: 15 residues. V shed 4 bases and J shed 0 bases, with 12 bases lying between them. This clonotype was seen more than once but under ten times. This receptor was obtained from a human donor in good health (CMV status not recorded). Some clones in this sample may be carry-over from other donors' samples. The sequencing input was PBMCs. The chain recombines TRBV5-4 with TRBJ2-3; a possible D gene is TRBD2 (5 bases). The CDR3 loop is CASSPQRTSTDTQYF. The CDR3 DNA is TGTGCCAGCAGCCCGCAGCGGACTAGCACAGATACGCAGTATTTT.